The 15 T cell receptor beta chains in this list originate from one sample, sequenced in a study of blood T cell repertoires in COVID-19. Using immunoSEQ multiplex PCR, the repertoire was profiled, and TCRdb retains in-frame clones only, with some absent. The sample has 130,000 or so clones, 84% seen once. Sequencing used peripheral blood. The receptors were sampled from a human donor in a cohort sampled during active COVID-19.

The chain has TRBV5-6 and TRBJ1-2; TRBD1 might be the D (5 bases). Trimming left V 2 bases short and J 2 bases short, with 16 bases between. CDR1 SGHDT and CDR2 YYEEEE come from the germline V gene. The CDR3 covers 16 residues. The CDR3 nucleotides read TGTGCCAGCAGCTTAGGCGGGGGGTTGTTGAACTATGGCTACACCTTC. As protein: CASSLGGGLLNYGYTF.

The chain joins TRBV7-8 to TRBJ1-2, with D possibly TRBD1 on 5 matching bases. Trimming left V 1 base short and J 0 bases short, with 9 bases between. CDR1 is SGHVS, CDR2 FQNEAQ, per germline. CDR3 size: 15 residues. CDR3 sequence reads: CASSLDSGSNYGYTF. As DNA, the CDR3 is TGTGCCAGCAGCTTAGACTCAGGGTCTAACTATGGCTACACCTTC. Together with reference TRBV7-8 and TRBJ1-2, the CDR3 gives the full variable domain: GAGVSQSPRYKVAKRGQDVALRCDPISGHVSLFWYQQALGQGPEFLTYFQNEAQLDKSGLPSDRFFAERPEGSVSTLKIQRTQQEDSAVYLCASSLDSGSNYGYTFGSGTRLTVV.

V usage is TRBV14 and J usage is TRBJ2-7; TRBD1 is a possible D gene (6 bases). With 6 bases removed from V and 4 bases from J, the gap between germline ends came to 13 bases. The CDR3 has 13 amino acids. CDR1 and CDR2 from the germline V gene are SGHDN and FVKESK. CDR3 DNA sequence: TGTGCCAGCAGTCCGGACAGCAGGTACGAGCAGTACTTC. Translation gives CASSPDSRYEQYF.

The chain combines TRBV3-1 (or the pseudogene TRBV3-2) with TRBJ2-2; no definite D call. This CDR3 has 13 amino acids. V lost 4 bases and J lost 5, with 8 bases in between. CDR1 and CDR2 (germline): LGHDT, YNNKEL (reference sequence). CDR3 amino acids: CASSRPGTGELFF. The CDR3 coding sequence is TGTGCCAGCAGCCGCCCCGGGACCGGGGAGCTGTTTTTT.

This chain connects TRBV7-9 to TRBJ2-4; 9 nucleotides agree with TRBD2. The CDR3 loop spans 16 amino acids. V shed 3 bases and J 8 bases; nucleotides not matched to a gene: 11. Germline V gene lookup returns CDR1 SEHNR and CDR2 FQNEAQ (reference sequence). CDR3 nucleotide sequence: TGTGCCAGCAGCTTGTGGGCGGGGGGGCTCGAAGACATTCAGTACTTC. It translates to CASSLWAGGLEDIQYF.

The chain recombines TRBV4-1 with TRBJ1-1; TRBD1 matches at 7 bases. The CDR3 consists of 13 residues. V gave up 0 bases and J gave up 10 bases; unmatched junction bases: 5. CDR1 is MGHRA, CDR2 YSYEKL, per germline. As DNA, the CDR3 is TGCGCCAGCAGCCAAGAAAACAGGGGACGAGCTTTCTTT. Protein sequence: CASSQENRGRAFF.

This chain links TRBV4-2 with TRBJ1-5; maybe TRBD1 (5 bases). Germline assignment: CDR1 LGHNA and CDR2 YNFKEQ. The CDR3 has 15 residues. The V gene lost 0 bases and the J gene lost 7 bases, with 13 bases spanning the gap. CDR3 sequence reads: CASSQDIKGNQPQHF. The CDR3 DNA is TGTGCCAGCAGCCAAGACATCAAGGGGAACCAGCCCCAGCATTTT.

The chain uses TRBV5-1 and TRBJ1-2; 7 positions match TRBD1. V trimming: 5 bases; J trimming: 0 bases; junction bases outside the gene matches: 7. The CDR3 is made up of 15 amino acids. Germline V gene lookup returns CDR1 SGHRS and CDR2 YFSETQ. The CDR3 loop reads CASSPRQGPNYGYTF. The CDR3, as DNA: TGCGCCAGCAGTCCGAGACAGGGCCCTAACTATGGCTACACCTTC.

The DNA for the CDR3 is TGTGCCAGCAGCCCAGCCTTTACCGGGAGGGTTAGCTCCTACGAGCAGTACTTC. Translating it yields CASSPAFTGRVSSYEQYF. V gene TRBV7-9 combines with J gene TRBJ2-7; 8 bases are shared with TRBD2. CDR1 and CDR2 from the germline V gene are SEHNR and FQNEAQ (reference sequence). The CDR3 contains 18 residues. The J segment lost 0 bases and the V segment lost 5 bases, leaving 15 bases of the junction unmatched.

The CDR3 DNA reads TGTGCCTGGATGGGGCAGGGAGGGTCACCCCTCCACTTT. It translates to CAWMGQGGSPLHF. This chain connects TRBV30 to TRBJ1-6, with TRBD1 as a possible D gene (5 bases). Germline CDR1 is GTSNPN and CDR2 is SVGIG (reference sequence). The CDR3 has 13 residues. V lost 4 bases to trimming and J lost 10 bases, with 14 bases between them. The complete variable domain, with remaining parts taken from reference TRBV30 and TRBJ1-6, reads SQTIHQWPATLVQPVGSPLSLECTVEGTSNPNLYWYRQAAGRGLQLLFYSVGIGQISSEVPQNLSASRPQDRQFILSSKKLLLSDSGFYLCAWMGQGGSPLHFGNGTRLTVT.

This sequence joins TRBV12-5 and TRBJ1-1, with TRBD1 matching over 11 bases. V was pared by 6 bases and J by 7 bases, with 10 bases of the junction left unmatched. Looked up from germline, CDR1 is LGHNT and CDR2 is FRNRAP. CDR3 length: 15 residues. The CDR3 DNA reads TGTGCTAGTGGCGATGGACAGGGGGCGCAAGGTGAAGCTTTCTTT. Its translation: CASGDGQGAQGEAFF.

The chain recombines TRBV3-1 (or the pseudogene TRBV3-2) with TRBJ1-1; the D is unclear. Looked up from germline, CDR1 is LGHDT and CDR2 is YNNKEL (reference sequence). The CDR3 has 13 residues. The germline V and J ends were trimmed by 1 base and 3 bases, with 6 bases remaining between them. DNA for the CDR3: TGTGCCAGCAGCCAAGTTACGGACACTGAAGCTTTCTTT. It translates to CASSQVTDTEAFF.

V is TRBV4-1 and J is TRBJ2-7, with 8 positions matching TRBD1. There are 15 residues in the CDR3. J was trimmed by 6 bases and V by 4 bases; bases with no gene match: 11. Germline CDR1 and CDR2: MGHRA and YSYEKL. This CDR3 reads CASSREGQALREQYF. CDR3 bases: TGCGCCAGCAGCCGCGAGGGACAGGCCCTACGCGAGCAGTACTTC.

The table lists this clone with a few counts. CDR3 amino acids: CASSGLAGGPTDTQYF. The CDR3 coding sequence is TGTGCCAGCAGTGGTCTAGCGGGGGGGCCAACAGATACGCAGTATTTT. The chain recombines TRBV2 with TRBJ2-3, with 12 bases matching TRBD2. Germline V lookup: CDR1 SNHLY, CDR2 FYNNEI. This CDR3 has 16 amino acids. Germline trimming cut 4 bases from V and 3 bases from J; bases unmatched to any gene: 5.

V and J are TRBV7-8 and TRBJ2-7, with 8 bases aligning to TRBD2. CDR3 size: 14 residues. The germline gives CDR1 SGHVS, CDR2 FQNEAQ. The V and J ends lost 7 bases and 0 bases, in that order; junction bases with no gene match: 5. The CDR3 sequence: CASNPTSASYEQYF. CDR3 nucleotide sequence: TGTGCCAGCAATCCGACTAGCGCCTCCTACGAGCAGTACTTC.